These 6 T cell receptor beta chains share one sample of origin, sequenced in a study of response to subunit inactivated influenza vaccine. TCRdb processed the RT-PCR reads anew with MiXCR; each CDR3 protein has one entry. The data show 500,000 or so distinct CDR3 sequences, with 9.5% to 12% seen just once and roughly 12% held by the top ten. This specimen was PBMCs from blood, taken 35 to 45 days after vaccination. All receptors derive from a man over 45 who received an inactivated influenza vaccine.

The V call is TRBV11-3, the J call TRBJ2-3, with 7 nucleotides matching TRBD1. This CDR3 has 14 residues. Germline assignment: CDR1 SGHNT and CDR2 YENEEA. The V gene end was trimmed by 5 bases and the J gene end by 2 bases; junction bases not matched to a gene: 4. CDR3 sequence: CASSPGTVTDTQYF. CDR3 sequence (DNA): TGTGCCAGCAGCCCAGGGACAGTCACAGATACGCAGTATTTT.

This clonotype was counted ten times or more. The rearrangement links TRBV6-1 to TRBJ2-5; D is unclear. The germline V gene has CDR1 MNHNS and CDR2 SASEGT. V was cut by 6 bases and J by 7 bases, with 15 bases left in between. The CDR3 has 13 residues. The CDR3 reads CASSRPSLVTQYF. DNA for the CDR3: TGTGCCAGCAGCCGACCGTCCTTGGTGACCCAGTACTTC.

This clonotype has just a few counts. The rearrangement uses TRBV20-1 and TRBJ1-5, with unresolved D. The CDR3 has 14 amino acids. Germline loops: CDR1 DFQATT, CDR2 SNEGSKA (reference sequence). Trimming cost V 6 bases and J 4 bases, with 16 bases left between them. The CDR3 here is CSAGEGAGNQPQHF. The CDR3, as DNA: TGCAGTGCCGGAGAGGGCGCGGGTAATCAGCCCCAGCATTTT.

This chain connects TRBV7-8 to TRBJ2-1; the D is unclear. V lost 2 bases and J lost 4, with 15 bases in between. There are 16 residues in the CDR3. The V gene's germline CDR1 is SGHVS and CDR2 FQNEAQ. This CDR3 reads CASSLKWAAFYNEQFF. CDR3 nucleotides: TGTGCCAGCAGCTTAAAGTGGGCCGCCTTTTACAATGAGCAGTTCTTC. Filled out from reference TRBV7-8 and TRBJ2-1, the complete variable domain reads GAGVSQSPRYKVAKRGQDVALRCDPISGHVSLFWYQQALGQGPEFLTYFQNEAQLDKSGLPSDRFFAERPEGSVSTLKIQRTQQEDSAVYLCASSLKWAAFYNEQFFGPGTRLTVL.

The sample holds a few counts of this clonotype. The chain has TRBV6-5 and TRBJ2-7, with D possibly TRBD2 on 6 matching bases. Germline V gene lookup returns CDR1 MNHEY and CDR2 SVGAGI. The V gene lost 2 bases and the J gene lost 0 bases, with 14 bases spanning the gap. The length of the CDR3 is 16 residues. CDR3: CASSYAAGSLSYEQYF. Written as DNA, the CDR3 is TGTGCCAGCAGTTACGCAGCCGGGAGCCTCTCCTACGAGCAGTACTTC.

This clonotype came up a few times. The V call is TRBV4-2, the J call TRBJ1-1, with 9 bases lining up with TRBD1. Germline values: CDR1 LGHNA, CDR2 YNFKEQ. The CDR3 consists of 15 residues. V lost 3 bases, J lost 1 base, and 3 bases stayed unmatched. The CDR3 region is CASSHLDRGNTEAFF. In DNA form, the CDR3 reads TGTGCCAGCAGCCACTTGGACAGGGGGAACACTGAAGCTTTCTTT.